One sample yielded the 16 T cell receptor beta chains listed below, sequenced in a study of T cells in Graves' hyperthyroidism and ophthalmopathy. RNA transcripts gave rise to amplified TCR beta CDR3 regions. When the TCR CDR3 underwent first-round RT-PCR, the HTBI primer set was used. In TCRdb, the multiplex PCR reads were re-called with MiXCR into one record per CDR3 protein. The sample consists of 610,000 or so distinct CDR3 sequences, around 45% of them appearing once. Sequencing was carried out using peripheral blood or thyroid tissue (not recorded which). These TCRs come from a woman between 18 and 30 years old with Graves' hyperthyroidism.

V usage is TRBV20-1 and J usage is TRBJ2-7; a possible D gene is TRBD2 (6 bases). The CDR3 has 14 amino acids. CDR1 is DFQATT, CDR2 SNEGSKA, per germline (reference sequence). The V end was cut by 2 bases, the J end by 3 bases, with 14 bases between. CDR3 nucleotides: TGCAGTGCTAGATCCATCCGGGAGAGCTACGAGCAGTACTTC. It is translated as CSARSIRESYEQYF.

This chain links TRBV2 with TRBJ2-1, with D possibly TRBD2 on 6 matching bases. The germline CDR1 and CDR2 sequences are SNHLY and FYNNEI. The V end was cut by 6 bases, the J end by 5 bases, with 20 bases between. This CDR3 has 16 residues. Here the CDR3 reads CASSPRLVLGHNEQFF. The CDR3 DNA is TGTGCCAGCAGCCCTAGACTAGTTCTGGGACACAATGAGCAGTTCTTC.

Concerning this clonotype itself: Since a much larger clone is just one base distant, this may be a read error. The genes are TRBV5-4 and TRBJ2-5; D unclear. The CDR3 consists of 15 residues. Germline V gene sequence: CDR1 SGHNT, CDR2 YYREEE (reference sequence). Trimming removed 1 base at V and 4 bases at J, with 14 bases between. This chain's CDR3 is CASSLPRAPGETQYF. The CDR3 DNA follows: TGTGCCAGCAGCTTGCCCCGGGCCCCGGGAGAGACCCAGTACTTC. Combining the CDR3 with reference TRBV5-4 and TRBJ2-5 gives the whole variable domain ETGVTQSPTHLIKTRGQQVTLRCSSQSGHNTVSWYQQALGQGPQFIFQYYREEENGRGNFPPRFSGLQFPNYSSELNVNALELDDSALYLCASSLPRAPGETQYFGPGTRLLVL.

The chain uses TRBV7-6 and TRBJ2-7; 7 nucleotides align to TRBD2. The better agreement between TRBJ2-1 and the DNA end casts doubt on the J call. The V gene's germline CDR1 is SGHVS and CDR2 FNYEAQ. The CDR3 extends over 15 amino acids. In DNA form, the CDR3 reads TGTGCCAGCAGCTTTTCTAGCGGAGCGGTTAATGAGCAGTTCTTC. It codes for CASSFSSGAVNEQFF.

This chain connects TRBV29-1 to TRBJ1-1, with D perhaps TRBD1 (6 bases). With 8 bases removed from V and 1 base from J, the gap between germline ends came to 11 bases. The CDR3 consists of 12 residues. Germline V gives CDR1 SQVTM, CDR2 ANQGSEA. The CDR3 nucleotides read TGCAGCTACGAGACAGGGAACACTGAAGCTTTCTTT. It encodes CSYETGNTEAFF.

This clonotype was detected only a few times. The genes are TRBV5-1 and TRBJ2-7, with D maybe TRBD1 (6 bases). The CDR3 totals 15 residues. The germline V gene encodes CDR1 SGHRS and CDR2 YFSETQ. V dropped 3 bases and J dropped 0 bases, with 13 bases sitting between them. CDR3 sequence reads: CASSWGPGVSYEQYF. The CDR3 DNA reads TGCGCCAGCAGCTGGGGCCCAGGGGTCTCCTACGAGCAGTACTTC.

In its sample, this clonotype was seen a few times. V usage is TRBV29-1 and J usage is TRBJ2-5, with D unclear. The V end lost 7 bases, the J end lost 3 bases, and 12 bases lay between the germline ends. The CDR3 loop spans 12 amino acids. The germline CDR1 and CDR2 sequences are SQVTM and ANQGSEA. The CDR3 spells CSAEVGEETQYF. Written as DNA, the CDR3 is TGCAGCGCCGAGGTTGGGGAAGAGACCCAGTACTTC.

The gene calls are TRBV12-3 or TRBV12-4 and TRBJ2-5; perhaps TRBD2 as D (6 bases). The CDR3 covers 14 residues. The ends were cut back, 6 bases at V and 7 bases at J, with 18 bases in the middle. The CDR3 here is CASSQAGSSGTQYF. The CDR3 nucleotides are TGTGCCAGCAGCCAAGCCGGGAGCTCCGGGACCCAGTACTTC.

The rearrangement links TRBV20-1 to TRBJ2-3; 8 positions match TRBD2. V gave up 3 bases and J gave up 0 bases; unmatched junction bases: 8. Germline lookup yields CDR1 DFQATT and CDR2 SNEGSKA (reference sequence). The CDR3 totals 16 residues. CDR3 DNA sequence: TGCAGTGCTAGGGCGCTACCGGGAGGGAGCACAGATACGCAGTATTTT. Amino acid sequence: CSARALPGGSTDTQYF.

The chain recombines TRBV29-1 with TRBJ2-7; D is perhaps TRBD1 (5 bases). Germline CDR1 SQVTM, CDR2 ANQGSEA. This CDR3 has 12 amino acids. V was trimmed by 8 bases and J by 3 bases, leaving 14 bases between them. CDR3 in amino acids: CSPDSPHYEQYF. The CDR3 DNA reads TGCAGCCCAGACAGTCCCCACTACGAGCAGTACTTC.

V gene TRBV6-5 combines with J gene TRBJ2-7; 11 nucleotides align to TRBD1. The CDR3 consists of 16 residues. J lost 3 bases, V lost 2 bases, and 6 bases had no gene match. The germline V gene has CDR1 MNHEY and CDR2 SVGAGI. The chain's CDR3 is CASSYRTGTGGYEQYF. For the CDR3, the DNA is TGTGCCAGCAGTTACCGAACCGGGACAGGGGGCTACGAGCAGTACTTC.

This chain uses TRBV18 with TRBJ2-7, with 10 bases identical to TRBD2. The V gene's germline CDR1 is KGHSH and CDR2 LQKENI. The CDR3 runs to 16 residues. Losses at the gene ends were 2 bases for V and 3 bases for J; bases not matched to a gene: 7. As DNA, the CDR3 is TGTGCCAGCTCACCATACACGGGACTAGCGCACTACGAGCAGTACTTC. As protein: CASSPYTGLAHYEQYF.

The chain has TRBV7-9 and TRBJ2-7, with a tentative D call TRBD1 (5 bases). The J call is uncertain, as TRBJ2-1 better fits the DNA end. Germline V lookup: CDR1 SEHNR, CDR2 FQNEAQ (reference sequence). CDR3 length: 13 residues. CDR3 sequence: CASSRLQGNEQFF. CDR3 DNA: TGTGCCAGCAGCCGCCTCCAGGGTAATGAGCAGTTCTTC.

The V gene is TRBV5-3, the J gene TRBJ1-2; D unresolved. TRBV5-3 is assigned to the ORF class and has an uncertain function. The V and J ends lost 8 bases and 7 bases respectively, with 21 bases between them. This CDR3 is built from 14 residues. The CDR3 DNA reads TGTGCCAGCAGTTTGGACCCACTTCTGGGTGGCTACACCTTC. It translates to CASSLDPLLGGYTF.

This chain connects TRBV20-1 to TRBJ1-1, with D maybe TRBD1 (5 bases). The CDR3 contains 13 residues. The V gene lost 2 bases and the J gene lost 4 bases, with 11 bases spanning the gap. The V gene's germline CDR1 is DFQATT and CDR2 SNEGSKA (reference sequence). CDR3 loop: CSARPAGPTEAFF. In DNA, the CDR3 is TGCAGTGCTAGACCAGCGGGACCCACTGAAGCTTTCTTT.

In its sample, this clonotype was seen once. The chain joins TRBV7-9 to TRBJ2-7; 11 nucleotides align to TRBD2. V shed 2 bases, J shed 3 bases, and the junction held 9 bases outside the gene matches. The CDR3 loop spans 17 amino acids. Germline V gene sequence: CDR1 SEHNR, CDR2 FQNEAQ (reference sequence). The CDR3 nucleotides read TGTGCCAGCAGCTTACTAGCGGGAGGACATACTAGCTACGAGCAGTACTTC. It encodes CASSLLAGGHTSYEQYF.